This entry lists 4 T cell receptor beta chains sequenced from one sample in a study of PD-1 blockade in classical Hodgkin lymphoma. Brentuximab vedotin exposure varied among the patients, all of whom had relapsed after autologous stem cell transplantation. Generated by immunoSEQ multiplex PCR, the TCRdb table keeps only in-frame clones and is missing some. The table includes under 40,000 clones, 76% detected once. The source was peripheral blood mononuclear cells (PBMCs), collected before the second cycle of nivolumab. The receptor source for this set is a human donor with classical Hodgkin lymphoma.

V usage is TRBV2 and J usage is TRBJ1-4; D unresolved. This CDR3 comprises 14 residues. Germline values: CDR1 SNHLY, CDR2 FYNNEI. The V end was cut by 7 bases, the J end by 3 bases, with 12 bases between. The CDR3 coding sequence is TGTGCCAGCAAACTGGGTCAGTCTAATGAAAAACTGTTTTTT. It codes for CASKLGQSNEKLFF.

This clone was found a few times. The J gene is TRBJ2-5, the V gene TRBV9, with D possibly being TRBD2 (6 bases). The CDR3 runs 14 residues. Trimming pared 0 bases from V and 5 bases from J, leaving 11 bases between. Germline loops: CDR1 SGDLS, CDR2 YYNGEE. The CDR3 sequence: CASSVGGGEETQYF. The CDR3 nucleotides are TGTGCCAGCAGCGTAGGGGGCGGGGAGGAGACCCAGTACTTC.

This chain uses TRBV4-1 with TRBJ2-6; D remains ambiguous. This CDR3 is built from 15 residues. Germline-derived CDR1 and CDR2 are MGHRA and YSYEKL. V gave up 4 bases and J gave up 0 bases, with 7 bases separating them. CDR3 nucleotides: TGCGCCAGCAGCCTTACGTTCTCTGGGGCCAACGTCCTGACTTTC. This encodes CASSLTFSGANVLTF.

CDR3 sequence: CAGRAQYF. The CDR3, as DNA: TGTGCGGGAAGGGCGCAGTATTTT. The J gene is TRBJ2-3, the V gene TRBV5-8, with D unresolved. This CDR3 region has 8 residues. The germline V gene encodes CDR1 SGHTS and CDR2 YDEGEE.